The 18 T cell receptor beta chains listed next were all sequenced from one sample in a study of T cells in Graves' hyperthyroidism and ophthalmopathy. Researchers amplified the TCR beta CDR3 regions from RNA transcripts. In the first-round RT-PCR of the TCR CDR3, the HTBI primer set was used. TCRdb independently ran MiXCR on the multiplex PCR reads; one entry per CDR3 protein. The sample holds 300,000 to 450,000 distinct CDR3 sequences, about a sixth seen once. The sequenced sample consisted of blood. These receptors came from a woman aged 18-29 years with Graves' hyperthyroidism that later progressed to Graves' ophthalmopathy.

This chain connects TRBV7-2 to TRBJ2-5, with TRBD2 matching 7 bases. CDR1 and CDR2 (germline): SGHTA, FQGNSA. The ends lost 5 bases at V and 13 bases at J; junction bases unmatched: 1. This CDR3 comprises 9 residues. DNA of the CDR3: TGTGCCAGCAGCCCTAGCGGGTACTTC. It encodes CASSPSGYF.

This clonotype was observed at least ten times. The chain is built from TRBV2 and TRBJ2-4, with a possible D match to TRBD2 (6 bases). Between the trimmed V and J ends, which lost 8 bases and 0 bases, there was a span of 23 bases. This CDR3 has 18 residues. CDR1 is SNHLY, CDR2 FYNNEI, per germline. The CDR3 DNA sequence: TGTGCCAGCTCCGGAGGGTTTAGCGTGACGCTAGCCAAAAACATTCAGTACTTC. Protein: CASSGGFSVTLAKNIQYF.

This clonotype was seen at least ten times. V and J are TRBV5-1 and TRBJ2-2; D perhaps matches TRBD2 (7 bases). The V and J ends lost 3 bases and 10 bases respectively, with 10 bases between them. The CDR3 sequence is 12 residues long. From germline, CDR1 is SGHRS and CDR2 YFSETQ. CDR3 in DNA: TGCGCCAGCAGCTCGGGGGGACAGGAGCTGTTTTTT. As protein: CASSSGGQELFF.

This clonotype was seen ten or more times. Written as DNA, the CDR3 is TGTGCCAGCAGTCGGACAGGCACGCAGTATTTT. This encodes CASSRTGTQYF. The V gene is TRBV28, the J gene TRBJ2-3; 7 bases align to TRBD1. The CDR3 sequence is 11 residues long. The J segment lost 9 bases and the V segment lost 5 bases, leaving 2 bases of the junction unmatched. Germline V gene data show CDR1 as MDHEN and CDR2 as SYDVKM.

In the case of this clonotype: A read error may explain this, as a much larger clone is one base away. CDR3 region: CASRTQRSYGYAF. DNA for the CDR3: TGTGCCAGCAGGACACAGCGAAGCTATGGCTACGCCTTC. V usage is TRBV28 and J usage is TRBJ1-2; D unclear. The CDR3 contains 13 residues. CDR1 and CDR2 (germline): MDHEN, SYDVKM.

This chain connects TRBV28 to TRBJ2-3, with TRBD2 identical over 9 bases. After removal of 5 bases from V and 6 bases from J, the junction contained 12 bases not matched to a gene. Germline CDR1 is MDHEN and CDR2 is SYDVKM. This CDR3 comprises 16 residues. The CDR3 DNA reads TGTGCCAGCAGTCTGGGGGCTAGCGGGATGTCGGATACGCAGTATTTT. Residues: CASSLGASGMSDTQYF.

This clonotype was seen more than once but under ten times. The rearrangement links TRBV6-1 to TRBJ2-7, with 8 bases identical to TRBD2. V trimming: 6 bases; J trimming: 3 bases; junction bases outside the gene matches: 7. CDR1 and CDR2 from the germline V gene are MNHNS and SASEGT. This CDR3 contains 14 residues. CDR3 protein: CASSPEREIYEQYF. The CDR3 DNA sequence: TGTGCCAGCAGCCCCGAGCGGGAGATCTACGAGCAGTACTTC.

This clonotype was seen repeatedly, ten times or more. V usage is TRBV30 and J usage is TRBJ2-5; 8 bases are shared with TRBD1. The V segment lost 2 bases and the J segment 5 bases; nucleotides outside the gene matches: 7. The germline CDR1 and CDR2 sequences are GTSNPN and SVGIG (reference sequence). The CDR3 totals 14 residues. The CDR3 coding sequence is TGTGCCTGGAGTATCACAGGGGGTAGGGAGACCCAGTACTTC. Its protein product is CAWSITGGRETQYF. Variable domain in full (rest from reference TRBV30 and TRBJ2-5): SQTIHQWPATLVQPVGSPLSLECTVEGTSNPNLYWYRQAAGRGLQLLFYSVGIGQISSEVPQNLSASRPQDRQFILSSKKLLLSDSGFYLCAWSITGGRETQYFGPGTRLLVL.

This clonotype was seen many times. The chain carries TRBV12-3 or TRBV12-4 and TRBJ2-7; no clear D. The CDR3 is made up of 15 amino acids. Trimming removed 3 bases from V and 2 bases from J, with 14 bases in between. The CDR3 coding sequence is TGTGCCAGCAGTTTGGCCCGAACCAGGACCTACGAGCAGTACTTC. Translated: CASSLARTRTYEQYF.

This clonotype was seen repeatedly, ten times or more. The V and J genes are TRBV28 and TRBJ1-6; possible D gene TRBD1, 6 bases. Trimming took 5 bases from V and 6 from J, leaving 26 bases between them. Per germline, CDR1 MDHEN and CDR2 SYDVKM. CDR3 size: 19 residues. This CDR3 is CASSPYTGYPFRGNSPLHF. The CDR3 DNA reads TGTGCCAGCAGTCCGTATACAGGGTATCCCTTCAGGGGTAATTCACCCCTCCACTTT.

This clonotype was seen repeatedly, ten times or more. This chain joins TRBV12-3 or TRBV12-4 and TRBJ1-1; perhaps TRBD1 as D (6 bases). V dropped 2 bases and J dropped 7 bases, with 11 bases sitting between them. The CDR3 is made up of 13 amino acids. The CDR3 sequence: CASSLNRQVEAFF. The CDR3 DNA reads TGTGCCAGCAGTTTAAACCGACAGGTTGAAGCTTTCTTT.

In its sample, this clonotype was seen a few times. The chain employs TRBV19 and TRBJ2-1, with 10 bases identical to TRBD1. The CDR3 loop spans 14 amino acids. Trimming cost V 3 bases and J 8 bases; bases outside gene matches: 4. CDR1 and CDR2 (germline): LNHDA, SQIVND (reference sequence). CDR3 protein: CASSIETGGDEQFF. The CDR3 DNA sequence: TGTGCCAGTAGTATCGAGACAGGGGGCGATGAGCAGTTCTTC.

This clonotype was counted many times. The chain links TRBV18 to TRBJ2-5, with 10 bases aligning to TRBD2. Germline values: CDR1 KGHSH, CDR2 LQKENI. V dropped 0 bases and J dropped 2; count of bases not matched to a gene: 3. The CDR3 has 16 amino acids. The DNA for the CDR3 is TGTGCCAGCTCACCACCGACAGCGGGAGGGCAAGAGACCCAGTACTTC. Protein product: CASSPPTAGGQETQYF. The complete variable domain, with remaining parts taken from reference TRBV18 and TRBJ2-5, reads NAGVMQNPRHLVRRRGQEARLRCSPMKGHSHVYWYRQLPEEGLKFMVYLQKENIIDESGMPKERFSAEFPKEGPSILRIQQVVRGDSAAYFCASSPPTAGGQETQYFGPGTRLLVL.

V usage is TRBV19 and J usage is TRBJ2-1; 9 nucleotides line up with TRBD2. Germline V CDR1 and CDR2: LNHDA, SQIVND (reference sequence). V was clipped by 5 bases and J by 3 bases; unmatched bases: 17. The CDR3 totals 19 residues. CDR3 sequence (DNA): TGTGCCAGTAGTGTGCCAGGTGGAATGGCGGGAGGGTTCTACAATGAGCAGTTCTTC. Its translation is CASSVPGGMAGGFYNEQFF.

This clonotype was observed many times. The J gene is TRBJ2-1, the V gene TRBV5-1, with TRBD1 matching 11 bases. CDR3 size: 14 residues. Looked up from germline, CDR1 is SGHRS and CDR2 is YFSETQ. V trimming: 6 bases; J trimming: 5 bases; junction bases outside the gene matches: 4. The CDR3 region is CASNRDRGNNEQFF. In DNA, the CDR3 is TGCGCCAGCAACCGGGACAGGGGGAACAATGAGCAGTTCTTC.

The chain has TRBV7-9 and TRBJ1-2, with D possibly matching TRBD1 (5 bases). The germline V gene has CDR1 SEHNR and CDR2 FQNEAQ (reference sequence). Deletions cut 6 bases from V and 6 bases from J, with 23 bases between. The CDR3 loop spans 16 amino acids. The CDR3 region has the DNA TGTGCCAGCAGTTGGGGGTCAGGGACTTCGCCCCATGGCTACACCTTC. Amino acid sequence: CASSWGSGTSPHGYTF.

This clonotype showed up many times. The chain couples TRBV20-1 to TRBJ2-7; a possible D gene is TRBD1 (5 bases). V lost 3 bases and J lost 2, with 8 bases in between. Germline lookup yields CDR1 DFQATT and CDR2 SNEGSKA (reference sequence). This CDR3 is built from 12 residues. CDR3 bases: TGCAGTGCTAGCAGGGCTCCCTACGAGCAGTACTTC. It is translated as CSASRAPYEQYF.

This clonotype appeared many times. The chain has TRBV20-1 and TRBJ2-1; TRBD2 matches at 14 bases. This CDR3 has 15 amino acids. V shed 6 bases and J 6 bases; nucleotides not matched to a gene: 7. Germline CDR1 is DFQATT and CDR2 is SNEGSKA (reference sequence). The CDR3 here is CSAVAGTSGSNEQFF. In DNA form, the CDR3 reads TGCAGTGCCGTAGCCGGGACTAGCGGGAGCAATGAGCAGTTCTTC.